These 25 T cell receptor beta chains share one sample of origin, sequenced in a study of regulatory T cells in long-lasting Graves disease. The time point here: newly diagnosed GD, antithyroid drugs for less than 3 months. The TCR library was made from RNA that had been extracted from PBMCs in TRIzol. Relying on iRepertoire HTBI primers and Arm-PCR of CDR3 regions, the team built TCR beta libraries. TCRdb reanalysed the multiplex PCR reads using MiXCR and keeps one entry per CDR3 protein. The table lists about 540,000 distinct CDR3 sequences, roughly 14% of them singletons, with roughly 10% in the top ten. In addition, the sample was reused for a study of T cells in Graves' hyperthyroidism and ophthalmopathy.

Sample: peripheral blood mononuclear cells (PBMCs), taken at new diagnosis, from a patient treated with antithyroid drugs. These receptors were collected from a man aged 30 to 45 with Graves disease.

Written as DNA, the CDR3 is TGTGCCAGCAGCCCTGGATCGAACACCGGGGAGCTGTTTTTT. Amino acids: CASSPGSNTGELFF. The chain joins TRBV5-6 to TRBJ2-2; D unclear. V gave up 4 bases and J gave up 0 bases, with 7 bases separating them. The CDR3 totals 14 residues. Germline V gives CDR1 SGHDT, CDR2 YYEEEE.

Many counts were recorded for this clonotype. The V and J genes are TRBV3-1 and TRBJ2-1; 11 bases agree with TRBD2. V lost 0 bases and J lost 5; bases outside the gene matches: 0. The V gene's germline CDR1 is LGHDT and CDR2 YNNKEL (reference sequence). The CDR3 loop spans 15 amino acids. The CDR3 reads CASSQETSGNNEQFF. In DNA form, the CDR3 reads TGTGCCAGCAGCCAAGAGACTAGCGGGAACAATGAGCAGTTCTTC.

This clonotype has at least ten counts. The chain employs TRBV15 and TRBJ2-7; 8 bases are shared with TRBD2. With 0 bases clipped from V and 0 bases from J, the junction kept 1 base outside the gene matches. The CDR3 is made up of 15 amino acids. From germline, CDR1 is LNHNV and CDR2 YYDKDF (reference sequence). This CDR3 is CATSREGTSSYEQYF. The DNA for the CDR3 is TGTGCCACCAGCAGAGAAGGGACTAGCTCCTACGAGCAGTACTTC.

In this sample, this clonotype turned up many times. The gene calls are TRBV7-3 and TRBJ2-1, with D hard to call. CDR1 and CDR2 (germline): SGHTA, FQGTGA. Trimming removed 5 bases at V and 2 bases at J, with 13 bases between. The CDR3 extends over 15 amino acids. Written as DNA, the CDR3 is TGTGCCAGCAGCCATGTGCTGACGGCCTACAATGAGCAGTTCTTC. It is translated as CASSHVLTAYNEQFF. Full variable domain (rest looked up from reference TRBV7-3 and TRBJ2-1): GAGVSQTPSNKVTEKGKYVELRCDPISGHTALYWYRQSLGQGPEFLIYFQGTGAADDSGLPNDRFFAVRPEGSVSTLKIQRTERGDSAVYLCASSHVLTAYNEQFFGPGTRLTVL.

This clonotype has ten or more counts. The CDR3, as DNA: TGTGCCTTCACTAGCGGGAGTTACGAGCAGTACTTC. Amino acid sequence: CAFTSGSYEQYF. The chain employs TRBV7-9 and TRBJ2-7, with 11 positions matching TRBD2. This CDR3 is 12 amino acids long. V was pared by 11 bases and J by 4 bases, with 4 bases of the junction left unmatched. Germline V gene data show CDR1 as SEHNR and CDR2 as FQNEAQ (reference sequence).

This clonotype occurred many times. The chain couples TRBV4-1 to TRBJ1-5; no clear D. The CDR3 is made up of 14 amino acids. Germline lookup yields CDR1 MGHRA and CDR2 YSYEKL. The V end was cut by 0 bases, the J end by 6 bases, with 9 bases between. The CDR3 spells CASSQDQHTQPQHF. The CDR3 DNA reads as TGCGCCAGCAGCCAAGACCAGCACACTCAGCCCCAGCATTTT.

The rearrangement links TRBV29-1 to TRBJ2-5, with D maybe TRBD2 (7 bases). The CDR3 is 14 amino acids. Germline CDR1 reads SQVTM; CDR2 reads ANQGSEA. Trimming stripped 0 bases from V and 5 bases from J, with 13 bases between. The CDR3 loop reads CSVEEGGAGETQYF. The CDR3 DNA sequence: TGCAGCGTTGAAGAGGGGGGGGCAGGGGAGACCCAGTACTTC.

This clonotype was picked up a small number of times. The chain uses TRBV25-1 and TRBJ2-7, with D perhaps assigned TRBD1 or TRBD2 (5 bases each). Germline values: CDR1 MGHDK, CDR2 SYGVNS. The germline V and J ends were trimmed by 2 bases and 5 bases, with 19 bases remaining between them. The CDR3 has 16 residues. CDR3 DNA: TGTGCCAGCAGTGAACGGGGCCGGACAAGAGAGGACGAGCAGTACTTC. It specifies CASSERGRTREDEQYF.

The V call is TRBV19, the J call TRBJ1-2; D gene unclear. Germline-derived CDR1 and CDR2 are LNHDA and SQIVND (reference sequence). CDR3 length: 13 residues. V was shortened by 6 bases and J by 8 bases, with 16 bases between the two germline ends. The CDR3, as DNA: TGTGCCAGTAGAACATCTGACGGGGAGGGCTACACCTTC. Amino acid sequence: CASRTSDGEGYTF.

This clonotype was detected ten times or more. The chain has TRBV20-1 and TRBJ2-1, with D possibly TRBD2 on 5 matching bases. V dropped 2 bases and J dropped 6 bases, with 14 bases sitting between them. Germline V CDR1 and CDR2: DFQATT, SNEGSKA (reference sequence). The CDR3 loop spans 14 amino acids. For the CDR3, the DNA is TGCAGTGCTAGAAGGGTCGGGGTTGGCAATGAGCAGTTCTTC. Amino acids: CSARRVGVGNEQFF.

The J gene is TRBJ2-1, the V gene TRBV24-1, with 11 bases matching TRBD2. This CDR3 has 16 residues. V shed 3 bases and J 0 bases; nucleotides not matched to a gene: 0. The germline gives CDR1 KGHDR, CDR2 SFDVKD. For the CDR3, the DNA is TGTGCCACCAGTGATACTAGCGGGAGCTCCTACAATGAGCAGTTCTTC. Translated: CATSDTSGSSYNEQFF.

A word on this clonotype: A much larger clone is a single base away; this may be a read error. The V and J genes are TRBV11-2 and TRBJ1-2; D is possibly TRBD1 (5 bases). Trimming took off 2 bases at V and 6 bases at J, with 13 bases between the two ends. The CDR3 is 14 amino acids. Germline CDR1 reads SGHAT; CDR2 reads FQNNGV. CDR3 sequence: CASSLRQGGHGYTF. The CDR3 DNA sequence: TGTGCCAGCAGCTTACGGCAGGGTGGCCATGGCTACACCTTC.

This clonotype was seen only a few times. J is TRBJ1-2 and V is TRBV19; D ambiguous. Trimming left V 1 base short and J 6 bases short, with 9 bases between. The CDR3 covers 13 residues. Germline loops: CDR1 LNHDA, CDR2 SQIVND (reference sequence). The CDR3, as DNA: TGTGCCAGTAGTATAGGAGGCAGGAATGGCTACACCTTC. Translation gives CASSIGGRNGYTF.

This clonotype was counted ten times or more. This chain joins TRBV7-8 and TRBJ1-4; D unclear. V dropped 5 bases and J dropped 0 bases, with 7 bases sitting between them. The CDR3 extends over 14 amino acids. Germline assignment: CDR1 SGHVS and CDR2 FQNEAQ. The CDR3 DNA sequence: TGTGCCAGCAGCCCAACCACAACTAATGAAAAACTGTTTTTT. Amino acids: CASSPTTTNEKLFF.

The chain combines TRBV5-1 with TRBJ2-5; D is possibly TRBD2 (5 bases). CDR3 length equals 13 residues. Trimming left V 4 bases short and J 3 bases short, with 10 bases between. Germline assignment: CDR1 SGHRS and CDR2 YFSETQ. CDR3 residues: CASSNGLEETQYF. The CDR3 coding sequence is TGCGCCAGCAGCAATGGACTGGAAGAGACCCAGTACTTC.

At least ten counts were recorded for this clonotype. The rearrangement uses TRBV29-1 and TRBJ1-1, with 9 bases fitting TRBD1. The CDR3 extends over 12 amino acids. CDR1 is SQVTM, CDR2 ANQGSEA, per germline. V trimming: 7 bases; J trimming: 5 bases; junction bases outside the gene matches: 5. CDR3 protein: CSAGTGRTEAFF. DNA of the CDR3: TGCAGCGCTGGGACAGGGAGGACTGAAGCTTTCTTT.

This clonotype was counted ten times or more. The chain is built from TRBV27 and TRBJ1-1; 8 nucleotides match TRBD1. The CDR3 contains 13 residues. J gave up 3 bases and V 8 bases, and 5 bases lay outside the gene matches. Germline-derived CDR1 and CDR2 are MNHEY and SMNVEV (reference sequence). Here the CDR3 reads CASATQGDTEAFF. CDR3 DNA: TGTGCCAGCGCTACACAGGGGGACACTGAAGCTTTCTTT.

Worth noting for this clonotype: Being one base from a much bigger clone, this may be a read error. Because it lacks the conserved phenylalanine or tryptophan at the end, this CDR3 is likely a read error. This rearrangement joins TRBV12-5 to TRBJ2-7, with D uncertain. Trimming removed 1 base from V and 0 bases from J, with 4 bases in between. The CDR3 is made up of 13 amino acids. The germline gives CDR1 LGHNT, CDR2 FRNRAP. In DNA form, the CDR3 reads TGTGCTAGTGGTTTGGACAGCTCCTACGAGCAGTACTCC. Translated, it gives CASGLDSSYEQYS.

There are a few counts of this clonotype. The chain links TRBV6-1 to TRBJ2-2, with 7 positions matching TRBD2. In germline, CDR1 is MNHNS, CDR2 SASEGT. V lost 11 bases and J lost 3; bases outside the gene matches: 9. CDR3 length: 14 amino acids. The DNA for the CDR3 is TGTGCCGGCGGGAGTCGTGGCGACACCGGGGAGCTGTTTTTT. It specifies CAGGSRGDTGELFF.

This clonotype turned up a few times. V and J are TRBV7-3 and TRBJ2-1; D remains unclear. Germline V lookup: CDR1 SGHTA, CDR2 FQGTGA. The germline V and J ends were trimmed by 4 bases and 7 bases, with 11 bases remaining between them. The CDR3 length is 13 residues. In DNA, the CDR3 is TGTGCCAGCAGCTCCTACGTGGGGAATGAGCAGTTCTTC. This encodes CASSSYVGNEQFF. The full variable domain, completed using reference TRBV7-3 and TRBJ2-1, is GAGVSQTPSNKVTEKGKYVELRCDPISGHTALYWYRQSLGQGPEFLIYFQGTGAADDSGLPNDRFFAVRPEGSVSTLKIQRTERGDSAVYLCASSSYVGNEQFFGPGTRLTVL.

This clonotype was found a few times. The chain carries TRBV19 and TRBJ1-2; 11 bases agree with TRBD1. CDR1 is LNHDA and CDR2 is SQIVND in the germline V gene (reference sequence). V shed 3 bases, J shed 2 bases, and the junction held 2 bases outside the gene matches. The CDR3 extends over 15 amino acids. CDR3 bases: TGTGCCAGTAGTATTGGGGACAGGGGGAACTATGGCTACACCTTC. Its protein is CASSIGDRGNYGYTF.

The sample holds a few counts of this clonotype. The chain carries TRBV6-1 and TRBJ2-7, with D possibly being TRBD1 or TRBD2 (7 bases each). V was clipped by 10 bases and J by 4 bases, with 23 bases between them. Per germline, CDR1 MNHNS and CDR2 SASEGT. The CDR3 runs to 15 residues. The CDR3 DNA reads as TGTGCCATCAGGGGGACCTCGGGACTAAGGTACGAGCAGTACTTC. Amino acids: CAIRGTSGLRYEQYF.

This clonotype was detected ten times or more. The chain couples TRBV6-1 to TRBJ2-2; 9 bases fit TRBD2. The CDR3 runs to 17 residues. Trimming at V came to 6 bases and at J to 1 base, leaving 9 bases not matched to a gene. The germline V gene has CDR1 MNHNS and CDR2 SASEGT. DNA for the CDR3: TGTGCCAGCAGCCCCCGAAGCGGGAGGAGGAACACCGGGGAGCTGTTTTTT. Residues: CASSPRSGRRNTGELFF.

The table lists this clonotype with many counts. The V call is TRBV2, the J call TRBJ2-5; TRBD1 agrees at 8 bases. V lost 5 bases to trimming and J lost 4 bases; unmatched junction nucleotides: 6. Germline V CDR1 and CDR2: SNHLY, FYNNEI. This CDR3 contains 14 residues. The CDR3 is CASSSGGAGETQYF. In nucleotides, the CDR3 is TGTGCCAGCAGTTCAGGGGGCGCGGGAGAGACCCAGTACTTC.

This clonotype was picked up many times. The chain couples TRBV7-8 to TRBJ1-1; D might be TRBD1 (6 bases). CDR3 length equals 17 residues. Germline V CDR1 and CDR2: SGHVS, FQNEAQ. The V end lost 6 bases, the J end lost 4 bases, and 24 bases lay between the germline ends. CDR3 in amino acids: CASSYRWAGDGGTEAFF. CDR3 bases: TGTGCCAGCAGTTATCGATGGGCAGGGGACGGCGGCACTGAAGCTTTCTTT.